These 18 T cell receptor beta chains share one sample of origin, sequenced in a study of beta chain features in type 1 diabetes. Whole-study results and caveats: There was a moderate but significant shortening of TCRB CDR3s in all four CD4+ subsets of Type 1 diabetes patients.

Investigators reverse transcribed all isolated RNA, so they sequenced expressed TCRB transcripts. TCRdb's copy holds only in-frame clones and misses some; the assay was immunoSEQ multiplex PCR. The repertoire holds fewer than 450,000 clones, with approximately 13% as singletons. Their antigens are not known. Input material: naive CD4+ T cells from blood. These TCRs come from a woman younger than 35 with type 1 diabetes.

This clone occurred a few times. The chain couples TRBV18 to TRBJ2-7, with TRBD1 as a possible D gene (7 bases). Germline-derived CDR1 and CDR2 are KGHSH and LQKENI. The CDR3 loop spans 15 amino acids. V lost 3 bases and J 6 bases, leaving 18 bases between the germline ends. CDR3 sequence (DNA): TGTGCCAGCTCACCCAGCGGGCCAGGGGGTATCGAGCAGTACTTC. The encoded protein is CASSPSGPGGIEQYF.

This clone has only a few counts. J is TRBJ2-7 and V is TRBV2; a possible D gene is TRBD2 (6 bases). Germline-derived CDR1 and CDR2 are SNHLY and FYNNEI. Trimming stripped 8 bases from V and 6 bases from J, with 17 bases between. This CDR3 contains 13 residues. CDR3 coding DNA: TGTGCCAGCGCTTTAGAAGGGACTGGCGAGCAGTACGTC. Translated, it gives CASALEGTGEQYV.

CDR3 protein: CASSLSSGYEQFF. Here the CDR3 DNA reads TGTGCCAGCAGCTTGTCCTCAGGATATGAGCAGTTCTTC. V and J are TRBV5-4 and TRBJ2-1; D unresolved. This CDR3 comprises 13 residues. CDR1 and CDR2 (germline): SGHNT, YYREEE (reference sequence). V lost 1 base and J 8 bases, leaving 10 bases between the germline ends.

This clone was picked up a small number of times. Mismatch with germline at one junction end may stem from a read error. The chain uses TRBV7-9 and TRBJ1-2; D is undetermined. The CDR3 is made up of 11 amino acids. Germline V CDR1 and CDR2: SEHNR, FQNEAQ (reference sequence). CDR3 nucleotide sequence: TGTGCCAGCAGCTTAGAGTTCTACTCTCTCTTC. Protein product: CASSLEFYSLF.

This chain uses TRBV11-2 with TRBJ1-1, with unresolved D. Germline lookup yields CDR1 SGHAT and CDR2 FQNNGV. This CDR3 is built from 13 residues. Between the trimmed V and J ends, which lost 5 bases and 4 bases, there was a span of 11 bases. The CDR3 protein is CASSLLEGTEAFF. The CDR3 DNA reads TGTGCCAGCAGCCTGCTGGAGGGCACTGAAGCTTTCTTT. The whole variable domain, filled in from reference TRBV11-2 and TRBJ1-1, reads EAGVAQSPRYKIIEKRQSVAFWCNPISGHATLYWYQQILGQGPKLLIQFQNNGVVDDSQLPKDRFSAERLKGVDSTLKIQPAKLEDSAVYLCASSLLEGTEAFFGQGTRLTVV.

CDR3: CASSAQGITDTQYF. Written as DNA, the CDR3 is TGTGCCAGCAGCGCCCAGGGAATCACAGATACGCAGTATTTT. The chain uses TRBV7-3 and TRBJ2-3, with D tentatively TRBD1 (5 bases). Trimming left V 5 bases short and J 2 bases short, with 11 bases between. Germline V gene data show CDR1 as SGHTA and CDR2 as FQGTGA. CDR3 length equals 14 residues.

This rearrangement joins TRBV6-6 to TRBJ2-5; 8 bases fit TRBD2. After removal of 5 bases from V and 3 bases from J, the junction contained 8 bases not matched to a gene. This CDR3 has 15 amino acids. Germline V gene sequence: CDR1 MNHNY, CDR2 SVGAGI (reference sequence). The CDR3 sequence is CASSAPPAGEETQYF. DNA of the CDR3: TGTGCCAGCAGTGCACCGCCAGCGGGAGAAGAGACCCAGTACTTC.

This clone turned up a few times. This chain joins TRBV9 and TRBJ2-1; 11 bases map to TRBD2. This CDR3 comprises 19 residues. The germline V gene encodes CDR1 SGDLS and CDR2 YYNGEE. V was clipped by 0 bases and J by 6 bases; unmatched bases: 14. The DNA for the CDR3 is TGTGCCAGCAGCGTAGGCAATAGCGGGAGGGCCGCTTTGAGCAATGAGCAGTTCTTC. It translates to CASSVGNSGRAALSNEQFF.

This clone showed up just a few times. The chain has TRBV18 and TRBJ2-1; D is possibly TRBD1 (5 bases). The V end lost 0 bases, the J end lost 3 bases, and 6 bases lay between the germline ends. Germline V gives CDR1 KGHSH, CDR2 LQKENI. This CDR3 is built from 14 residues. The CDR3 DNA is TGTGCCAGCTCACCACCCAGGGACTACAATGAGCAGTTCTTC. Residues: CASSPPRDYNEQFF.

The chain recombines TRBV14 with TRBJ1-2; a weak D match, TRBD1 (6 bases). Germline values: CDR1 SGHDN, CDR2 FVKESK. This CDR3 contains 16 residues. V was cut by 4 bases and J by 1 base, with 16 bases left in between. CDR3 in amino acids: CASSPTGTFRNYGYTF. For the CDR3, the DNA is TGTGCCAGCAGCCCTACAGGGACCTTCCGTAACTATGGCTACACCTTC.

The V gene is TRBV7-3, the J gene TRBJ1-1; unclear D gene. CDR3 length: 13 amino acids. The germline CDR1 and CDR2 sequences are SGHTA and FQGTGA. With 1 base removed from V and 3 bases from J, the gap between germline ends came to 6 bases. CDR3 nucleotides: TGTGCCAGCAGCTTAAAGCAGGACACTGAAGCTTTCTTT. Amino acids: CASSLKQDTEAFF.

This clone was seen only a few times. The junction departs from the called germline gene at one end, perhaps through a read error. This chain links TRBV6-5 with TRBJ1-1; D is perhaps TRBD1 (6 bases). CDR1 is MNHEY and CDR2 is SVGAGI in the germline V gene. This CDR3 spans 13 amino acids. The CDR3 protein is CASSYRRDTEAFF. The CDR3, as DNA: TGTGCCAGCAGTTACCGCCGGGACACAGAAGCTTTCTTT.

The rearrangement uses TRBV6-5 and TRBJ2-1, with D possibly being TRBD2 (6 bases). CDR1 is MNHEY, CDR2 SVGAGI, per germline. The CDR3 has 16 amino acids. Between the trimmed V and J ends, which lost 1 base and 4 bases, there was a span of 14 bases. CDR3 in amino acids: CASSYLEGRGYNEQFF. CDR3 bases: TGTGCCAGCAGTTACTTGGAGGGCCGAGGATACAATGAGCAGTTCTTC.

The rearrangement uses TRBV10-3 and TRBJ2-1; TRBD2 aligns across 7 bases. V lost 9 bases, J lost 9 bases, and 8 bases stayed unmatched. The V gene's germline CDR1 is ENHRY and CDR2 SYGVKD. CDR3 length equals 12 residues. CDR3 DNA: TGTGCCATTCAGTCGACGGGGGGTGAGCAGTTCTTC. Amino acids: CAIQSTGGEQFF.

This chain uses TRBV6-1 with TRBJ2-7, with 8 bases matching TRBD1. The length of the CDR3 is 14 residues. J lost 9 bases, V lost 4 bases, and 11 bases had no gene match. Per the germline V gene, CDR1 is MNHNS and CDR2 is SASEGT. The CDR3: CASSVGNSGGGQYV. CDR3 DNA: TGTGCCAGCAGTGTCGGGAACTCAGGGGGCGGGCAGTACGTC.

This clone has a handful of counts. This chain connects TRBV2 to TRBJ1-2; D unresolved. Germline V gene sequence: CDR1 SNHLY, CDR2 FYNNEI. Trimming took 3 bases from V and 0 from J, leaving 8 bases between them. This CDR3 contains 14 residues. CDR3 DNA sequence: TGTGCCAGCAGTGATAGAGGAACTAACTATGGCTACACCTTC. Its translation is CASSDRGTNYGYTF.

As regards this clone: The sample contains more than one DNA sequence encoding this CDR3. The V and J genes are TRBV27 and TRBJ2-7; D is uncertain. Germline V lookup: CDR1 MNHEY, CDR2 SMNVEV (reference sequence). Trimming left V 4 bases short and J 4 bases short, with 5 bases between. This CDR3 is 11 amino acids long. The CDR3 region is CASSSFYEQYF. CDR3 DNA sequence: TGTGCCAGCAGTTCTTTTTACGAGCAGTACTTC.

This rearrangement joins TRBV7-9 to TRBJ2-3; D might be TRBD1 (5 bases). V lost 4 bases and J 6 bases, leaving 11 bases between the germline ends. Germline CDR1 and CDR2: SEHNR and FQNEAQ (reference sequence). The CDR3 sequence is 13 residues long. The CDR3 nucleotides read TGTGCCAGCAGCTCAGGGCAGCCCGATACGCAGTATTTT. This sequence encodes CASSSGQPDTQYF.